A selection of T cell receptor beta chains follows, all from one sample in a study of blood T cell repertoires in COVID-19. Profiled with immunoSEQ multiplex PCR; TCRdb holds only in-frame clones, not every one. The sample includes approximately 230,000 clones, 87% of them seen just once. The sample taken for sequencing was peripheral blood. These receptors all come from a man in his late teens or twenties with active or convalescent COVID-19. Both conserved end residues are part of each CDR3. The D gene is left open where the match is weak. Some rows have no size entry. The others give once, few or many, or a class for an expanded clone.

NA | NA | TRBJ1-2 | TRBV5-1 | CASSLERNYGYTF | TGCGCCAGCAGCTTGGAGAGAAACTATGGCTACACCTTC
NA | TRBD1 | TRBJ1-1 | TRBV5-1 | CASSLAGGQGALTEAFF | TGCGCCAGCAGCTTGGCCGGGGGACAGGGGGCTCTCACTGAAGCTTTCTTT
many | TRBD2 | TRBJ2-7 | TRBV29-1 | CSVEGGTSLNEQYF | TGCAGCGTTGAAGGAGGGACTAGCCTCAACGAGCAGTACTTC
NA | NA | TRBJ1-1 | TRBV7-3 | CASSLQRGNTEAFF | TGTGCCAGCAGCTTACAACGGGGGAACACTGAAGCTTTCTTT
NA | NA | TRBJ2-5 | TRBV5-4 | CASSLFRGDGETQYF | TGTGCCAGCAGCTTGTTCAGGGGTGATGGGGAGACCCAGTACTTC
NA | TRBD2 | TRBJ2-1 | TRBV6-5 | CASSHQTSGRDEQFF | TGTGCCAGCAGTCACCAGACTAGCGGGAGGGATGAGCAGTTCTTC
NA | NA | TRBJ2-7 | TRBV6-6 | CASSSRGSGEQYF | TGTGCCAGCAGTTCCAGGGGCTCGGGCGAGCAGTACTTC
NA | NA | TRBJ2-2 | TRBV3-1/TRBV3-2 | CASSQSGRKLFF | TGTGCCAGCAGCCAATCGGGGAGGAAGCTGTTTTTT
NA | NA | TRBJ1-1 | TRBV3-1/TRBV3-2 | CASAPREGDTEAFF | TGTGCCAGCGCACCCAGGGAGGGGGACACTGAAGCTTTCTTT
NA | TRBD1 | TRBJ2-2 | TRBV19 | CASSKTGVQDTGELFF | TGTGCCAGTAGCAAAACAGGGGTTCAGGACACCGGGGAGCTGTTTTTT
NA | NA | TRBJ2-1 | TRBV3-1/TRBV3-2 | CASSQISSRNEQFF | TGTGCCAGCAGCCAAATATCGTCGAGGAATGAGCAGTTCTTC
once | NA | TRBJ2-7 | TRBV5-1 | CASSLDSPDLDEQYF | TGCGCCAGCAGCTTGGATTCTCCCGATCTAGACGAGCAGTACTTC
NA | TRBD2 | TRBJ2-1 | TRBV27 | CASSSPGGPSDEQFF | TGTGCCAGCAGTTCCCCGGGAGGGCCGTCTGATGAGCAGTTCTTC
NA | NA | TRBJ2-3 | TRBV5-4 | CASSLENRVADTQYF | TGTGCCAGCAGCTTGGAAAACAGGGTTGCAGATACGCAGTATTTT
NA | TRBD1 | TRBJ1-5 | TRBV6-5 | CASSYGTGPSQPQHF | TGTGCCAGCAGTTACGGGACAGGGCCGAGTCAGCCCCAGCATTTT
NA | NA | TRBJ2-7 | TRBV21-1 | CASSKKPGTESYEQYF | TGTGCCAGCAGCAAAAAACCCGGGACTGAATCTTACGAGCAGTACTTC
few | NA | TRBJ2-7 | TRBV12-3/TRBV12-4 | CASSTDRFYEQYF | TGTGCCAGCAGCACCGATCGGTTCTACGAGCAGTACTTC
NA | NA | TRBJ1-2 | TRBV2 | CASGEGGDYGYTF | TGTGCCAGCGGGGAGGGAGGTGACTATGGCTACACCTTC
NA | NA | TRBJ2-6 | TRBV4-1 | CASSPLTVSGANVLTF | TGCGCCAGCAGCCCTTTGACAGTCTCTGGGGCCAACGTCCTGACTTTC
NA | NA | TRBJ1-1 | TRBV9 | CASSVRQENTEAFF | TGTGCCAGCAGCGTACGACAGGAGAACACTGAAGCTTTCTTT
NA | TRBD2 | TRBJ2-1 | TRBV18 | CASSPMVSGGPGNEQFF | TGTGCCAGCTCACCTATGGTGTCGGGGGGGCCGGGGAATGAGCAGTTCTTC
NA | TRBD1 | TRBJ1-2 | TRBV5-1 | CASTEGGSNYGYTF | TGCGCCAGCACCGAAGGGGGCTCAAACTATGGCTACACCTTC
NA | TRBD1 | TRBJ1-1 | TRBV4-1 | CASSHATGRRTEAFF | TGCGCCAGCAGCCATGCGACAGGGAGGAGGACTGAAGCTTTCTTT
few | NA | TRBJ1-3 | TRBV4-1 | CASSHPTGKSGNTIYF | TGCGCCAGCAGCCACCCAACAGGGAAGTCTGGAAACACCATATATTTT
NA | TRBD1 | TRBJ1-3 | TRBV7-9 | CASSFDRVSGNTIYF | TGTGCCAGCAGCTTCGACAGGGTATCTGGAAACACCATATATTTT
few | TRBD2 | TRBJ2-7 | TRBV4-3 | CASSQGEGGSYEQYF | TGCGCCAGCAGCCAAGGTGAGGGCGGGAGTTACGAGCAGTACTTC
once | NA | TRBJ2-7 | TRBV7-2 | CASSSGLVPYEQYF | TGTGCCAGCAGCAGTGGCTTGGTCCCCTACGAGCAGTACTTC
once | TRBD2 | TRBJ2-5 | TRBV6-5 | CASSLGTSEVETQYF | TGTGCCAGCAGCCTAGGGACTAGTGAGGTGGAGACCCAGTACTTC
NA | NA | TRBJ1-3 | TRBV6-5 | CASSYGQGGNTIYF | TGTGCCAGCAGTTACGGGCAGGGCGGAAACACCATATATTTT
few | TRBD1 | TRBJ1-2 | TRBV27 | CASGTDRATNYGYTF | TGTGCCAGCGGGACTGACAGGGCCACTAACTATGGCTACACCTTC
NA | TRBD1 | TRBJ1-5 | TRBV19 | CASKGQGNQPQHF | TGTGCCAGTAAAGGACAGGGGAATCAGCCCCAGCATTTT
NA | NA | TRBJ1-1 | TRBV7-2 | CASSLYPGPTEAFF | TGTGCCAGCAGCTTATACCCGGGTCCCACTGAAGCTTTCTTT
NA | NA | TRBJ2-1 | TRBV7-6 | CASSLLIFNSYNEQFF | TGTGCCAGCAGCCTATTAATCTTCAACTCCTACAATGAGCAGTTCTTC
NA | NA | TRBJ1-5 | TRBV27 | CASSSQGLGNQPQHF | TGTGCCAGCAGTTCCCAGGGTTTAGGCAATCAGCCCCAGCATTTT
NA | NA | TRBJ1-4 | TRBV5-6 | CASSLALATGDEKLFF | TGTGCCAGCAGCTTGGCCCTCGCAACCGGGGATGAAAAACTGTTTTTT
NA | TRBD2 | TRBJ2-1 | TRBV7-2 | CASSLVLAGGLVNEQFF | TGTGCCAGCAGCTTAGTTCTAGCGGGAGGGCTAGTCAATGAGCAGTTCTTC
NA | NA | TRBJ2-1 | TRBV15 | CATSRPSQGNKYNEQFF | TGTGCCACCAGCAGACCCTCTCAGGGTAATAAATACAATGAGCAGTTCTTC
NA | NA | TRBJ1-1 | TRBV18 | CASSPREGTEAFF | TGTGCCAGCTCACCCCGGGAAGGCACTGAAGCTTTCTTT
NA | NA | TRBJ1-1 | TRBV11-2 | CASSGGRNTEAFF | TGTGCCAGCAGCGGGGGCCGAAACACTGAAGCTTTCTTT
NA | NA | TRBJ2-2 | TRBV7-3 | CASSTRGTGELFF | TGTGCCAGCAGCACAAGGGGGACCGGGGAGCTGTTTTTT
NA | NA | TRBJ2-7 | TRBV7-2 | CASSPGDPIEQYF | TGTGCCAGCAGCCCAGGGGACCCTATAGAGCAGTACTTC
NA | NA | TRBJ1-1 | TRBV7-8 | CASSSGAETEAFF | TGTGCCAGCAGCTCGGGTGCAGAGACTGAAGCTTTCTTT
few | NA | TRBJ2-2 | TRBV7-9 | CASSFYLTENTGELFF | TGTGCCAGCAGCTTTTACCTGACAGAGAACACCGGGGAGCTGTTTTTT
NA | NA | TRBJ1-2 | TRBV9 | CASSVAGVNYGYTF | TGTGCCAGCAGCGTCGCAGGGGTAAACTATGGCTACACCTTC
NA | NA | TRBJ2-1 | TRBV9 | CASSVGGSYNEQFF | TGTGCCAGCAGCGTAGGAGGCTCCTACAATGAGCAGTTCTTC